These 7 T cell receptor beta chains share one sample of origin, sequenced in a study of CD8 T cells in ankylosing spondylitis. General study findings and limits: A TCR beta motif of 7 or 8 highly homologous variants appeared characteristic of ankylosing spondylitis blood.

TCRdb used MiXCR to reprocess the 5' RACE reads, holding one entry per CDR3 protein. The sample includes 450,000 to 550,000 distinct CDR3 sequences, over 4% of them seen just once. Their antigen targets remain unknown. Sequenced material: blood, either unsorted or a sorted T cell fraction (not recorded which). The receptors here all came from a male donor with ankylosing spondylitis.

This clonotype was recorded at least ten times. The gene calls are TRBV20-1 and TRBJ1-1; weak D call: TRBD1 (5 bases). This CDR3 has 13 residues. V lost 5 bases, J lost 3 bases, and 13 bases lay in between. CDR1 and CDR2 (germline): DFQATT, SNEGSKA (reference sequence). Here the CDR3 reads CSAAPQVYTEAFF. Here the CDR3 DNA reads TGCAGTGCTGCCCCACAGGTGTACACTGAAGCTTTCTTT.

The rearrangement joins TRBV5-1 to TRBJ2-7; 8 positions agree with TRBD1. In germline, CDR1 is SGHRS, CDR2 YFSETQ. This CDR3 contains 15 residues. Trimming removed 0 bases from V and 3 bases from J; junction bases left unmatched: 5. The CDR3 sequence: CASSLAGTGNYEQYF. The CDR3 DNA follows: TGCGCCAGCAGCTTGGCCGGGACAGGAAACTACGAGCAGTACTTC.

This clonotype has a count of ten or more. The V gene is TRBV12-3 or TRBV12-4, the J gene TRBJ2-5, with D possibly TRBD1 on 5 matching bases. With 5 bases removed from V and 3 bases from J, the gap between germline ends came to 10 bases. This CDR3 comprises 13 residues. The chain's CDR3 is CASSLRVEETQYF. In nucleotides, the CDR3 is TGTGCCAGCAGTCTCAGGGTGGAAGAGACCCAGTACTTC.

This clonotype occurred many times. The chain carries TRBV7-6 and TRBJ2-2; tentative D call: TRBD2 (6 bases). The CDR3 runs 13 residues. Germline assignment: CDR1 SGHVS and CDR2 FNYEAQ. V lost 5 bases and J 7 bases, leaving 11 bases between the germline ends. Written as DNA, the CDR3 is TGTGCCAGCAGCCCCGGGGGTATCGGGGAGCTGTTTTTT. Translated: CASSPGGIGELFF.

This clonotype showed up many times. V is TRBV29-1 and J is TRBJ2-4, with D possibly being TRBD1 or TRBD2 (6 bases each). Per the germline V gene, CDR1 is SQVTM and CDR2 is ANQGSEA. The CDR3 spans 13 residues. V lost 4 bases and J lost 12, with 19 bases in between. CDR3 in DNA: TGCAGCGTTGGAGGGGGGACCCCCGGGGCTCAGTACTTC. Amino acids: CSVGGGTPGAQYF.

This clonotype was seen repeatedly, ten times or more. V gene TRBV9 combines with J gene TRBJ2-6; possible D gene TRBD2, 5 bases. Germline assignment: CDR1 SGDLS and CDR2 YYNGEE. Trimming removed 4 bases at V and 4 bases at J, with 15 bases between. The CDR3 sequence is 16 residues long. The chain's CDR3 is CASSPREGSGANVLTF. The CDR3 DNA is TGTGCCAGCAGCCCACGAGAGGGCTCCGGGGCCAACGTCCTGACTTTC.

The V and J genes are TRBV11-3 and TRBJ2-7, with 7 bases identical to TRBD1. The CDR3 covers 16 residues. Trimming removed 5 bases from V and 0 bases from J; junction bases left unmatched: 10. In germline, CDR1 is SGHNT, CDR2 YENEEA. CDR3 DNA: TGTGCCAGCAGCCTCTCGACAGGGTTGGGCTCCTACGAGCAGTACTTC. The encoded protein is CASSLSTGLGSYEQYF.